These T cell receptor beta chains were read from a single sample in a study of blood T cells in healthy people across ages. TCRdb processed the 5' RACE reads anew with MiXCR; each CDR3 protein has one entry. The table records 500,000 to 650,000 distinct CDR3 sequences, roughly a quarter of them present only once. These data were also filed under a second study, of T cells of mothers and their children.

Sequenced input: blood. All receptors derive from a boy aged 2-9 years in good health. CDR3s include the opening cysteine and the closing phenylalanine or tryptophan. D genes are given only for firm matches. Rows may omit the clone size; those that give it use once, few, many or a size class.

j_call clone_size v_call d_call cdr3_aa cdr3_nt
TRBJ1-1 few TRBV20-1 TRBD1 CSAPPGQGVTEAFF TGCAGTGCCCCTCCGGGACAGGGGGTGACTGAAGCTTTCTTT
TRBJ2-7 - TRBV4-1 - CASSQTDTDAYEQYF TGCGCCAGCAGCCAAACGGACACTGATGCCTACGAGCAGTACTTC
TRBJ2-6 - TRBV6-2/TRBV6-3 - CASSSLRSSGANVLTF TGTGCCAGCAGCTCTCTACGGAGCTCTGGGGCCAACGTCCTGACTTTC
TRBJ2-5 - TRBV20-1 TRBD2 CSAIRPGLAPQETQYF TGCAGTGCTATAAGGCCAGGACTAGCGCCGCAAGAGACCCAGTACTTC
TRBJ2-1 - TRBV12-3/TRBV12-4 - CASSSDGDPQFF TGTGCCAGCAGTTCAGACGGCGACCCGCAGTTCTTC
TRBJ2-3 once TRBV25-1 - CASSEYQFSTDTQYF TGTGCCAGCAGTGAATATCAGTTTAGCACAGATACGCAGTATTTT
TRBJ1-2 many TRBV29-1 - CSVPPQGLYGYTF TGCAGCGTCCCCCCACAGGGACTATACGGCTACACCTTC
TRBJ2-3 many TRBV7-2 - CASSSVDASTDTQYF TGTGCCAGCAGCTCCGTGGATGCTAGCACAGATACGCAGTATTTT
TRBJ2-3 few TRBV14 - CASSQRDPRTDTQYF TGTGCCAGCAGCCAGCGGGACCCTCGCACAGATACGCAGTATTTT
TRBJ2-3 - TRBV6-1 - CASSDMTEYTDTQYF TGTGCCAGCAGTGATATGACGGAATACACAGATACGCAGTATTTT
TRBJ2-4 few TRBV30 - CAWSPSGDIQYF TGTGCCTGGAGTCCGTCGGGGGACATTCAGTACTTC
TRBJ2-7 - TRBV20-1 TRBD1 CSAPGQETPYEQYF TGCAGTGCACCGGGACAGGAGACTCCCTACGAGCAGTACTTC
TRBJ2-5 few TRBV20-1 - CSASSRQETQYF TGCAGTGCTAGTTCTCGCCAAGAGACCCAGTACTTC
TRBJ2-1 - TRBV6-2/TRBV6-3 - CASSYFSPGGDEQFF TGTGCCAGCAGTTATTTCTCCCCGGGCGGGGATGAGCAGTTCTTC
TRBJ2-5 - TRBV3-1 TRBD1 CASSQGGRGWGKETQYF TGTGCCAGCAGCCAAGGTGGCAGGGGGTGGGGAAAAGAGACCCAGTACTTC
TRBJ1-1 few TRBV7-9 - CASSANIEAFF TGTGCCAGCAGCGCGAACATTGAAGCTTTCTTT
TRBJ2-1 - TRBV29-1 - CSAEAGSYNEQFF TGCAGCGCCGAGGCCGGTTCCTACAATGAGCAGTTCTTC